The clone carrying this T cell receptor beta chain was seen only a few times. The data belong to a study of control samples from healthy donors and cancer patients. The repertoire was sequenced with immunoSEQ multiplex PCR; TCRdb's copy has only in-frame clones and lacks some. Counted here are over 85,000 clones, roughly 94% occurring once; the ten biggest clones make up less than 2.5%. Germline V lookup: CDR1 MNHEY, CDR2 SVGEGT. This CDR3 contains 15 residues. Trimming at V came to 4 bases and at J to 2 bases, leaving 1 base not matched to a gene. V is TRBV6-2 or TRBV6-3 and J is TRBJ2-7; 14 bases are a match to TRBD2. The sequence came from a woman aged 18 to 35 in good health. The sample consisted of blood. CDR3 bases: TGTGCCAGCAGTTCGGGACTAGCGGGAGCCTACGAGCAGTACTTC. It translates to CASSSGLAGAYEQYF.